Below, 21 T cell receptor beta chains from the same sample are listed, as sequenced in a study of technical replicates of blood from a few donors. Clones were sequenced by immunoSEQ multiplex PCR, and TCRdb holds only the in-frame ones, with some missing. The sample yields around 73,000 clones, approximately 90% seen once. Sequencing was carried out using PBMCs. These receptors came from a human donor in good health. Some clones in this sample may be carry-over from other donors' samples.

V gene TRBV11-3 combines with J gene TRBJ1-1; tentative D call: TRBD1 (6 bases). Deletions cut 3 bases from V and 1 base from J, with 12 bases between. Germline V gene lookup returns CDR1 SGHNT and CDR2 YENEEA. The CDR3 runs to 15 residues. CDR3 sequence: CASSLGGGRNTEAFF. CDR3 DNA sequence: TGTGCCAGCAGCTTGGGGGGCGGGAGGAACACTGAAGCTTTCTTT.

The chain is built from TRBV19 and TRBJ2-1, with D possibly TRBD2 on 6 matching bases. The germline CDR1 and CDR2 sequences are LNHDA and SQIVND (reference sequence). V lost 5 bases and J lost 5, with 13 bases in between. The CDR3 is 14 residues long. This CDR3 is CASSRREWHNEQFF. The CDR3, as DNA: TGTGCCAGTAGTCGTCGGGAGTGGCACAATGAGCAGTTCTTC.

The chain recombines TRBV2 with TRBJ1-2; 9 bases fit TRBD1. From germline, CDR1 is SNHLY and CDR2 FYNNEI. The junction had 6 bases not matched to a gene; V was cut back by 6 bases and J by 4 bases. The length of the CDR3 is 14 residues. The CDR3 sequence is CASRGQGFGYGYTF. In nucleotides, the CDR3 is TGTGCCAGCAGGGGACAGGGCTTCGGCTATGGCTACACCTTC.

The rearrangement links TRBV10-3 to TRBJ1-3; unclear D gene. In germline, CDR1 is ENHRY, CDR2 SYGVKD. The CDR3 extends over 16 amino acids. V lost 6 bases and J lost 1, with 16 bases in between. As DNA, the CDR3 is TGTGCCATCAGCCCTAACGAGCAATTATCTGGAAACACCATATATTTT. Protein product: CAISPNEQLSGNTIYF.

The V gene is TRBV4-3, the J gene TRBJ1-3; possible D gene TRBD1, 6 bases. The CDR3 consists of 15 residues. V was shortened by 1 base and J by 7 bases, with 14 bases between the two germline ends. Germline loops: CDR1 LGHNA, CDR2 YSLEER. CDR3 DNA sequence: TGCGCCAGCAGCCAAGGAGGACAGTCGTGGAACACCATATATTTT. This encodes CASSQGGQSWNTIYF.

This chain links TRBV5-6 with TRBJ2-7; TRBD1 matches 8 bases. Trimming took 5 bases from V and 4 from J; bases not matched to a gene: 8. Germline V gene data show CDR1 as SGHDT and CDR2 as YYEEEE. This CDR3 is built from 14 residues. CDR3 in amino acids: CASRPGTGFYEQYF. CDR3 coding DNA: TGTGCCAGCAGGCCCGGGACAGGTTTTTACGAGCAGTACTTC.

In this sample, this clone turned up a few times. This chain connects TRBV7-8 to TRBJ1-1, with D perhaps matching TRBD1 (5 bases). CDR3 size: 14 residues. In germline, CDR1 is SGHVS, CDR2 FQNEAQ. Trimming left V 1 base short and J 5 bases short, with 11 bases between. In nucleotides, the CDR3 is TGTGCCAGCAGCTTAGGTCAGGGTTGGACTGAAGCTTTCTTT. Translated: CASSLGQGWTEAFF.

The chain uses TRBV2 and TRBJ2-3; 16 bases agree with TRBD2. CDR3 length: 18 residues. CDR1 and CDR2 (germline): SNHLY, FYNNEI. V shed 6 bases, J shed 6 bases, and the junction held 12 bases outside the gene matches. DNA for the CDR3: TGTGCCAGCAGGCGGGACCTCCCGGGACTAGCGGGAGGGGATACGCAGTATTTT. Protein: CASRRDLPGLAGGDTQYF.

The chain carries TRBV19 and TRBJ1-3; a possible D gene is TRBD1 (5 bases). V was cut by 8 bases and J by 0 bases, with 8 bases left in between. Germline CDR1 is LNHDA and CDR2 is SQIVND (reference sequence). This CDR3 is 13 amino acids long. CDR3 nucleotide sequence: TGTGCCAGTGCCGGGGGCTCTGGAAACACCATATATTTT. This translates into CASAGGSGNTIYF.

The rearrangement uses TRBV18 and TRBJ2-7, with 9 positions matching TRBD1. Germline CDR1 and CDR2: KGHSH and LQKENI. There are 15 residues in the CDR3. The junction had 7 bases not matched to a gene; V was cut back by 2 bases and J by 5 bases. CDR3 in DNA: TGTGCCAGCTCACCAATTACAGGGGGCAAGAACGAGCAGTACTTC. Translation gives CASSPITGGKNEQYF.

In nucleotides, the CDR3 is TGCGCCAGCAGCCAGGCGGTCACCTTGGAGACCCAGTACTTC. The encoded protein is CASSQAVTLETQYF. V and J are TRBV4-1 and TRBJ2-5; no clear D. From germline, CDR1 is MGHRA and CDR2 YSYEKL. The CDR3 has 14 residues. Between the trimmed V and J ends, which lost 3 bases and 5 bases, there was a span of 13 bases.

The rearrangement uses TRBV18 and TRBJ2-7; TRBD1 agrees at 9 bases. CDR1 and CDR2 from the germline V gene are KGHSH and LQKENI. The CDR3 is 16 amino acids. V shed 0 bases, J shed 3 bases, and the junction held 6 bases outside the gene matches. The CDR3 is CASSPPGRQGVYEQYF. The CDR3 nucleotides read TGTGCCAGCTCACCACCGGGGAGACAGGGGGTCTACGAGCAGTACTTC.

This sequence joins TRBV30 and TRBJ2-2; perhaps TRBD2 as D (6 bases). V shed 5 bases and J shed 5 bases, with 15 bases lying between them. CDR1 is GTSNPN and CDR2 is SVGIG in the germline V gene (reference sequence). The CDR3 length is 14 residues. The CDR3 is CAWGRDFSTGELFF. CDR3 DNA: TGTGCCTGGGGGCGGGACTTTTCAACCGGGGAGCTGTTTTTT.

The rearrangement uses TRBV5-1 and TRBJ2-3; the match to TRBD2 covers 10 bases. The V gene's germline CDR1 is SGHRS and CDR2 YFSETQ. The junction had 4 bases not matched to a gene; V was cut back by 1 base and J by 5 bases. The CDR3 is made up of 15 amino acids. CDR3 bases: TGCGCCAGCAGCTTGAGAGTAGCGGGAGGAGATACGCAGTATTTT. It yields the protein CASSLRVAGGDTQYF.

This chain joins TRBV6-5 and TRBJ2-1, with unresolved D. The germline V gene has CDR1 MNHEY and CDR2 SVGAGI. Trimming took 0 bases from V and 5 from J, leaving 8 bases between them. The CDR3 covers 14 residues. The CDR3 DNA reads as TGTGCCAGCAGTTACTCGGCCCCAGACAATGAGCAGTTCTTC. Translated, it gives CASSYSAPDNEQFF.

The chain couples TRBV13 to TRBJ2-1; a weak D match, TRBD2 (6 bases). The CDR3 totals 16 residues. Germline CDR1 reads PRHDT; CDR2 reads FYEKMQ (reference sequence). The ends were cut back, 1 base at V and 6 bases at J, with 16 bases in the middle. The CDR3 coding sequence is TGTGCCAGCAGCTTAGCTGGGGGGATTTTTAGCAATGAGCAGTTCTTC. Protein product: CASSLAGGIFSNEQFF.

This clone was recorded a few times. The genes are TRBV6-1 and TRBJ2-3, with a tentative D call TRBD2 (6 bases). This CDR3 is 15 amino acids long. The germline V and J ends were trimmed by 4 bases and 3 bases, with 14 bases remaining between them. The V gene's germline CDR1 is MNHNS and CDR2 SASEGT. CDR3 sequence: CASSADGGGTDTQYF. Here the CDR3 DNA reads TGTGCCAGCAGTGCGGACGGGGGTGGTACAGATACGCAGTATTTT.

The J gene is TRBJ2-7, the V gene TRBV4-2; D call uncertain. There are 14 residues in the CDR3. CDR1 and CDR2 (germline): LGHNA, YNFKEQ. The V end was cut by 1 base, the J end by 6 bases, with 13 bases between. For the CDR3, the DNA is TGTGCCAGCAGCCAAGTAGCCATGGCTAGCGAGCAGTACTTC. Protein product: CASSQVAMASEQYF.

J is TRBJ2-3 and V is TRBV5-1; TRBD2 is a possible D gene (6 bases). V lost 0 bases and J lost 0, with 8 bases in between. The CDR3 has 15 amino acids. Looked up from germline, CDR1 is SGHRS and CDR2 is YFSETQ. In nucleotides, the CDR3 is TGCGCCAGCAGCTTGGGACTAGGAAGCACAGATACGCAGTATTTT. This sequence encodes CASSLGLGSTDTQYF. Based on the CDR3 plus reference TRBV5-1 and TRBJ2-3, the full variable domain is KAGVTQTPRYLIKTRGQQVTLSCSPISGHRSVSWYQQTPGQGLQFLFEYFSETQRNKGNFPGRFSGRQFSNSRSEMNVSTLELGDSALYLCASSLGLGSTDTQYFGPGTRLTVL.

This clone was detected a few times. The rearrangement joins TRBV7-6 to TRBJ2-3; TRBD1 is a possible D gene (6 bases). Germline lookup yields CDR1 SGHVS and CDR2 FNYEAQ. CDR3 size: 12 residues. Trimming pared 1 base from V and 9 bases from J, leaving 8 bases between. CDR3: CASSLDRETQYF. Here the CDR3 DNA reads TGTGCCAGCAGCTTAGACAGGGAAACGCAGTATTTT. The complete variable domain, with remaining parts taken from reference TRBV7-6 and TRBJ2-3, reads GAGVSQSPRYKVTKRGQDVALRCDPISGHVSLYWYRQALGQGPEFLTYFNYEAQQDKSGLPNDRFSAERPEGSISTLTIQRTEQRDSAMYRCASSLDRETQYFGPGTRLTVL.

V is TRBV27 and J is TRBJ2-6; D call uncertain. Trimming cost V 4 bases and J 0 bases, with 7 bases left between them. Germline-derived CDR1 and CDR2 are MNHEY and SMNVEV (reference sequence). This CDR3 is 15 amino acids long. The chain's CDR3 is CASSSRLSGANVLTF. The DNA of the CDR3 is TGTGCCAGCAGTTCCAGACTCTCTGGGGCCAACGTCCTGACTTTC.